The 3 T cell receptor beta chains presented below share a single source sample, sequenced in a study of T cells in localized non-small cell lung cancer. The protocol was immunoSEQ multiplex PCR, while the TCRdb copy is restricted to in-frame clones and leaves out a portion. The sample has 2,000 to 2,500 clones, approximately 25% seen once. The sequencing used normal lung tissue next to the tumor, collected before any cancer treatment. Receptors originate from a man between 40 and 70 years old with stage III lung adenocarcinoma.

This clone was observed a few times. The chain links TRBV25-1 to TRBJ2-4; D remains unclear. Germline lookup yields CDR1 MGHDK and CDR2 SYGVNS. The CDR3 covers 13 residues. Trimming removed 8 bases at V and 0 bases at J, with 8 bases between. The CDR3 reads CASPILAKNIQYF. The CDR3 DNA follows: TGTGCCAGCCCGATTTTAGCCAAAAACATTCAGTACTTC.

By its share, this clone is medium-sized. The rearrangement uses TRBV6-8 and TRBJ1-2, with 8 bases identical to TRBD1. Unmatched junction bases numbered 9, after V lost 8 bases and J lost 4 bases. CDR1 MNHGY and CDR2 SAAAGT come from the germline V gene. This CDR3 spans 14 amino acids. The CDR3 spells CASGEDRAPYGYTF. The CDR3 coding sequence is TGTGCCAGCGGGGAGGACAGGGCCCCCTATGGCTACACCTTC.

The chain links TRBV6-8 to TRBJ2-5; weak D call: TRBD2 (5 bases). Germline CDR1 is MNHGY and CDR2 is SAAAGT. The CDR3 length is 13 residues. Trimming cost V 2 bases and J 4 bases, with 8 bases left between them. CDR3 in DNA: TGTGCCAGCAGTTACGGACTGCGAGAGACCCAGTACTTC. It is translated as CASSYGLRETQYF.